At least ten counts were recorded for the clone carrying this TCR beta chain. This record comes from a study of T cells in Graves' hyperthyroidism and ophthalmopathy. Looking at the study overall: Upon initial diagnosis and before any treatment, peripheral blood was collected.

Researchers amplified the TCR beta CDR3 regions from RNA transcripts. Using the HTBI primer set, a first-round RT-PCR was run on the TCR CDR3. TCRdb reprocessed the multiplex PCR reads via MiXCR and lists one record per CDR3 protein. The sample lists under 350,000 distinct CDR3 sequences, around 20% occurring once. The CDR3 is made up of 12 amino acids. The germline gives CDR1 GTSNPN, CDR2 SVGIG (reference sequence). The trim removed 5 bases at V and 5 bases at J, leaving 4 bases unmatched. The sequencing sample was made of blood. The chain is built from TRBV30 and TRBJ1-1; 8 bases match TRBD1. The sequence came from a woman in her forties or fifties with Graves' hyperthyroidism. The CDR3 protein is CAWDRGRTEAFF. CDR3 DNA sequence: TGTGCCTGGGACAGGGGAAGGACTGAAGCTTTCTTT.